These T cell receptor beta chains were read from a single sample in a study of spatial heterogeneity in lung cancer. Via MiXCR, TCRdb re-called the 5' RACE reads, giving one row per CDR3 protein. The data hold roughly 120,000 distinct CDR3 sequences, with about 12% observed a single time. This specimen consisted of PBMCs, obtained at follow-up. The receptors were gathered from a male donor with early-stage non-small cell lung cancer. Both conserved end residues are part of each CDR3. The D gene is left open where the match is weak. Rows give clone size only sometimes, using once, few, many, or a class for an expanded clone.

V gene,D gene,clone size,J gene,CDR3 DNA,CDR3 protein
TRBV7-2,NA,few,TRBJ2-1,TGTGCCAGCAGCCCTGACAGAAAGCAGTTCTTC,CASSPDRKQFF
TRBV10-3,NA,NA,TRBJ2-7,TGTGCCATCAGTGATTCGTACGAGCAGTACTTC,CAISDSYEQYF
TRBV12-3/TRBV12-4,NA,NA,TRBJ1-2,TGTGCCAGCAGAGCAGGGGACGACTATGGCTACACCTTC,CASRAGDDYGYTF
TRBV6-6,NA,NA,TRBJ1-5,TGTGCCAGCCAGGGAAATCAGCCCCAGCATTTT,CASQGNQPQHF
TRBV7-9,TRBD1,few,TRBJ2-6,TGTGCCAGCAGCTCCCCGGGACAGGGGAGCGTCCTGACTTTC,CASSSPGQGSVLTF
TRBV30,NA,NA,TRBJ2-3,TGTGCCTGGAGTTACTCTCTAGATACGCAGTATTTT,CAWSYSLDTQYF
TRBV7-2,NA,NA,TRBJ1-1,TGTGCCAGCAGCTCACGAGGATCGCTCTACAAGACTGAAGCTTTCTTT,CASSSRGSLYKTEAFF
TRBV29-1,TRBD2,many,TRBJ2-1,TGCAGTATGAGGCGGACTAGGCTCAATGAGCAGTTCTTC,CSMRRTRLNEQFF
TRBV7-2,NA,NA,TRBJ2-3,TGTGCCAGCAGCTTAGAGAGAGTAACGCAGTATTTT,CASSLERVTQYF
TRBV9,NA,many,TRBJ2-5,TGTGCCAGCAGCGCATTCGGGGAGACCCAGTACTTC,CASSAFGETQYF
TRBV20-1,NA,few,TRBJ2-7,TGCAGTGCTAGAGCAGGGTTAACAGGCTACCACTACGAGCAGTACTTC,CSARAGLTGYHYEQYF